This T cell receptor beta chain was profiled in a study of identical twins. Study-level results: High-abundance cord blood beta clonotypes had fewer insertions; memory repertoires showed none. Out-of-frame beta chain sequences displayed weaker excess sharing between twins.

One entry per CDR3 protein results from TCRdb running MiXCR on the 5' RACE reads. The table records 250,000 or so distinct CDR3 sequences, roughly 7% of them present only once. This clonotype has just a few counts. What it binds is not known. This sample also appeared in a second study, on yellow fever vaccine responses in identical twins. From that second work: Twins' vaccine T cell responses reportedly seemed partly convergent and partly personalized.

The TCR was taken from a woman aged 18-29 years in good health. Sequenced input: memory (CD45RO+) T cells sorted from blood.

CDR3 region: CASSTGTGSTEAFF. The CDR3 coding sequence is TGTGCCAGCAGTACCGGGACAGGGAGCACTGAAGCTTTCTTT. The chain has TRBV6-1 and TRBJ1-1, with TRBD1 matching over 9 bases. The germline CDR1 and CDR2 sequences are MNHNS and SASEGT. The CDR3 runs to 14 residues. Unmatched junction bases numbered 5, after V lost 5 bases and J lost 4 bases.